The T cell receptor (beta chain) under discussion was sequenced for a study of blood T cell repertoires in COVID-19 (TCRdb year 2020). Study-wide context: Samples from collaborators originated in the United States, Italy and Spain and spanned both the acute and convalescent phases of COVID-19. The material from the prospective study consisted of cDNA or gDNA derived from T cells, B-cell-depleted T cells, or PBMCs. The dataset comprised deeply sampled blood TCRbeta repertoires from subjects exposed to, actively infected with, or recovered from COVID-19. The repertoires were released in a freely available public database intended as a resource for research on the immune response to SARS-CoV-2. The samples were drawn from two sources: the first 160 participants of the ongoing ImmuneRACE study, and fewer than 1,500 subjects contributed by 6 global collaborators. Nearly every sample came with metadata listing a de-identified subject ID, COVID-19 status, age in years and sex. Where available, HLA class I and class II types were taken from metadata supplied by the sample provider and were not determined by assay-based typing.

Participants in the prospective study were enrolled through a virtual design, were aged roughly 18 to 100 years, and lived in fewer than 30 United States geographic areas. In the prospective study, cohorts were assigned on the basis of participant-reported clinical history obtained from a screening survey and a study questionnaire. For ImmuneRACE Cohort 3, a participant was defined as recovered based on two consecutive negative NP/OP PCR tests, clearance by a healthcare professional, or resolution of symptoms. In the prospective study, mobile phlebotomists collected whole blood, serum and a nasopharyngeal or oropharyngeal swab from each participant. Participants in the prospective study had the option to provide additional blood draws and questionnaires over an approximately 2-month period. Blood samples from the prospective study were shipped frozen or at room temperature prior to DNA extraction.

Results the study describes overall, beyond this receptor: Clinical and demographic metadata were provided uncurated, with the amount varying by source and participant.

Concerning this clone: Its binding antigen is unknown. No much larger clone exists at a distance of one base, and base qualities are not known.

The immunoSEQ Assay, a bias-controlled multiplex PCR, was used to amplify TCRbeta CDR3 regions from genomic DNA. In the authors' own workflow: Nucleated cell counts per sample were estimated from amplification of reference gene primers within the assay. Sequence reads were collapsed and filtered to measure the absolute abundance of every unique TCRbeta CDR3 rearrangement. Productive Simpson clonality was computed per sample as the square root of Simpson's diversity index over productive rearrangements. The table comes from immuneACCESS by way of TCRdb, which keeps in-frame sequences with V and J called. Part of the clones is missing from these tables; in studies checked, under half for an unresolved V gene and the rest for unknown reasons. That table supplies the V and J calls and clone size; D and trimming were determined from the DNA. This sample has 250,000 or so clones in its table, and approximately 90% of those were observed once. Approximately 1.6% of the sample rests with the top ten.

Measured from the cysteine to the phenylalanine, the CDR3 is 13 residues long. Just CDR3 DNA is preserved here, 39 bases in frame from base 1. V lost 5 bases and J lost 1 base; the stretch between them is 8 bases long. CDR1 MRHNA and CDR2 SNTAGT are derived from the germline V gene. This chain is built from TRBV6-4 and TRBJ1-1, with an unclear D gene assignment. This clonotype was obtained from a man in his forties who had recovered from COVID-19. What was sequenced was PBMCs or T cells enriched from blood (not recorded which). The DNA sequence reads TGTGCCAGCAGTACCGAGGAGAACACTGAAGCTTTCTTT. Its amino acids are CASSTEENTEAFF.